This T cell receptor beta chain comes out of a study of T cell responses to AZD1222 COVID-19 vaccine. Whole-study findings and limits: Among vaccine-associated CD4 TCRs, coverage spanned spike, with dominance at 160-218 and 743-854. Repertoires were obtained only post-peak T cell response. Close to half of spike-specific TCRs reportedly recognize unmutated variant regions.

The CDR3 runs to 15 residues. The germline V gene has CDR1 MNHEY and CDR2 SVGEGT. The J segment lost 4 bases and the V segment lost 5 bases, leaving 7 bases of the junction unmatched. Clones were read by immunoSEQ multiplex PCR, and TCRdb kept only the in-frame ones, dropping some. The sample includes around 100,000 clones, 90% to 95% of them seen just once. Worth noting for this clone: The antigen is unknown.

Sequenced material: peripheral blood, taken on day 0 of AZD1222 vaccination. The V gene is TRBV6-2 or TRBV6-3, the J gene TRBJ1-5; 8 bases agree with TRBD1. This receptor was identified in an adult in good health. The CDR3: CASSDRGGPNQPQHF. Here the CDR3 DNA reads TGTGCCAGCAGTGACAGGGGAGGACCTAATCAGCCCCAGCATTTT.